The entry below gives a single T cell receptor (beta chain) sequence along with its context. Some clones are missing from TCRdb's copy, which holds only in-frame ones; the method was immunoSEQ multiplex PCR. The sample includes around 76,000 clones, more than 85% of them seen just once. The data were obtained in a study of technical replicates of blood from a handful of donors. The CDR3 is 17 residues long. Trimming took 0 bases from V and 4 from J; bases not matched to a gene: 7. Germline V gives CDR1 SGHNT, CDR2 YYREEE (reference sequence). This clonotype was obtained from a human donor in good health. This sequence joins TRBV5-4 and TRBJ2-3, with TRBD2 matching 11 bases. The sample consisted of T cells isolated from PBMCs. CDR3 nucleotide sequence: TGTGCCAGCAGCTTGGTGGCTAGCGGGGGGTCCCCAGATACGCAGTATTTT. The encoded protein is CASSLVASGGSPDTQYF. Drawing the rest from reference TRBV5-4 and TRBJ2-3, the complete variable domain is ETGVTQSPTHLIKTRGQQVTLRCSSQSGHNTVSWYQQALGQGPQFIFQYYREEENGRGNFPPRFSGLQFPNYSSELNVNALELDDSALYLCASSLVASGGSPDTQYFGPGTRLTVL.